This TCR beta chain was profiled in a study of cytomegalovirus exposure and HLA in healthy donors. The germline CDR1 and CDR2 sequences are MNHNS and SASEGT. V lost 5 bases and J lost 8; bases outside the gene matches: 10. The CDR3 totals 14 residues. PCR primers comprised 60 Vbeta and 13 Jbeta primers. Some clones are missing from TCRdb's copy, which holds only in-frame ones; the method was immunoSEQ multiplex PCR. The data contain around 140,000 clones, 76% of them singletons. Samples came from healthy bone marrow donors. Whole-study findings and limits: Specificity for CMV antigens was confirmed in vitro for a few of the CMV-associated chains.

As for this clone: The antigen is undetermined.

The sequence derives from a female donor in good health and CMV-seropositive. The sequenced sample consisted of PBMCs. The gene calls are TRBV6-1 and TRBJ1-2, with TRBD1 matching 8 bases. In DNA, the CDR3 is TGTGCCAGCAGTCGGACAGGGTTCGACTGGGGCTACACCTTC. Its translation is CASSRTGFDWGYTF.